Listed here are 8 T cell receptor beta chains from one sample, sequenced in a study of OX40 agonist ivuxolimab in advanced cancers. TCRdb keeps only in-frame clones here, not all; method: immunoSEQ multiplex PCR. The table includes tens of thousands of clones, 86% detected once. Sequences were derived from CD4+ or CD8+ T cells sorted from blood, sampled in a trial of the OX40 agonist ivuxolimab. The receptors shown here come from an adult with an advanced solid tumor such as melanoma, head and neck, liver or kidney cancer.

The genes are TRBV27 and TRBJ2-7; 7 bases agree with TRBD1. This CDR3 contains 13 residues. The trim removed 8 bases at V and 3 bases at J, leaving 7 bases unmatched. Germline V lookup: CDR1 MNHEY, CDR2 SMNVEV (reference sequence). This chain's CDR3 is CASGDRTNYEQYF. The CDR3 bases are TGTGCCAGCGGGGACAGAACCAACTACGAGCAGTACTTC.

The rearrangement links TRBV5-6 to TRBJ2-1; D might be TRBD2 (6 bases). Germline CDR1 SGHDT, CDR2 YYEEEE. Trimming took off 4 bases at V and 5 bases at J, with 16 bases between the two ends. This CDR3 has 15 amino acids. In DNA form, the CDR3 reads TGTGCCAGCAGCCCTGGTAGGGAGGTCCACAATGAGCAGTTCTTC. As protein: CASSPGREVHNEQFF. The full variable domain, completed using reference TRBV5-6 and TRBJ2-1, is DAGVTQSPTHLIKTRGQQVTLRCSPKSGHDTVSWYQQALGQGPQFIFQYYEEEERQRGNFPDRFSGHQFPNYSSELNVNALLLGDSALYLCASSPGREVHNEQFFGPGTRLTVL.

The V and J genes are TRBV27 and TRBJ1-1, with D possibly matching TRBD1 (5 bases). CDR1 is MNHEY and CDR2 is SMNVEV in the germline V gene (reference sequence). The CDR3 contains 15 residues. Trimming cost V 1 base and J 3 bases, with 12 bases left between them. CDR3 DNA: TGTGCCAGCAGTTTATTAGGGGCAACCGACACTGAAGCTTTCTTT. Translating it yields CASSLLGATDTEAFF.

CDR3 DNA: TGTGCCAGCAGGGACCGCGGAGCGGAGTTCTTC. As protein: CASRDRGAEFF. The chain links TRBV2 to TRBJ2-1, with TRBD2 as a possible D gene (5 bases). The CDR3 contains 11 residues. V gave up 6 bases and J gave up 14 bases, with 14 bases separating them. The germline V gene encodes CDR1 SNHLY and CDR2 FYNNEI.

This chain uses TRBV6-5 with TRBJ1-2; D call uncertain. CDR3 length: 14 amino acids. Between the trimmed V and J ends, which lost 2 bases and 7 bases, there was a span of 14 bases. The V gene's germline CDR1 is MNHEY and CDR2 SVGAGI. CDR3 sequence (DNA): TGTGCCAGCAGTTACAAGGACGGTGGTTTTGGCTACACCTTC. This gives the protein CASSYKDGGFGYTF.

This rearrangement joins TRBV7-6 to TRBJ1-1; D gene uncertain. The V gene's germline CDR1 is SGHVS and CDR2 FNYEAQ. Deletions cut 1 base from V and 1 base from J, with 4 bases between. The CDR3 is 13 amino acids. In nucleotides, the CDR3 is TGTGCCAGCAGCTTAGGGAGGAACACTGAAGCTTTCTTT. Translating gives CASSLGRNTEAFF.

This chain joins TRBV18 and TRBJ2-7, with 13 bases that match TRBD2. The CDR3 extends over 19 amino acids. Germline CDR1 is KGHSH and CDR2 is LQKENI. After removal of 5 bases from V and 6 bases from J, the junction contained 19 bases not matched to a gene. CDR3 nucleotide sequence: TGTGCCAGCTCAAGTTTTGGGACAGGTTCGGGACTAGCGGGACTCGAGCAGTACTTC. It specifies CASSSFGTGSGLAGLEQYF.

V is TRBV6-6 and J is TRBJ2-7; D unresolved. Germline values: CDR1 MNHNY, CDR2 SVGAGI (reference sequence). The V and J ends lost 8 bases and 6 bases respectively, with 11 bases between them. This CDR3 region has 11 residues. The CDR3: CASGSPGEQYF. The CDR3 DNA follows: TGTGCCAGCGGATCGCCCGGCGAGCAGTACTTC.